Reported below is one TCR beta chain. What it binds is not known. The data belong to a study of cytomegalovirus exposure and HLA in healthy donors. CDR3 length equals 11 residues. Trimming cost V 8 bases and J 1 base, with 5 bases left between them. Looked up from germline, CDR1 is MNHEY and CDR2 is SVGAGI. Notes on the study in general: An analysis was carried out at a later point. It showed that HLA-associated TCR beta chains were more clonally expanded than equally common non-associated chains. Associated with cytomegalovirus, according to the listing, were around 170 TCR beta chains.

With 60 Vbeta and 13 Jbeta primers, the PCR was carried out. The data were produced by immunoSEQ multiplex PCR, yet TCRdb's version contains in-frame clones alone and is incomplete. Here the sample spans 90,000 to 150,000 clones, about 74% being singletons. The clonotype was recovered from a female donor in good health and CMV-seronegative. The gene calls are TRBV6-5 and TRBJ1-1, with D unresolved. Source material: PBMCs. This CDR3 is CASVRNTEAFF. Written as DNA, the CDR3 is TGTGCCAGCGTTAGGAACACTGAAGCTTTCTTT.